These 20 T cell receptor beta chains were sequenced from one sample in a study of cytomegalovirus exposure and HLA in healthy donors (dated by TCRdb to about 2017). The method was the immunoSEQ multiplex PCR assay. For the multiplex PCR, a mixture combining 60 forward primers for TCR Vbeta segments and 13 reverse primers for TCR Jbeta segments was used. In TCRdb, the immuneACCESS table is reduced to in-frame sequences with V and J assigned. These tables do not hold every clone; where another copy was compared, an unresolved V gene accounts for under half, and the others remain unexplained. The sample table records roughly 120,000 clones; around 77% of these occur just once. About 5% of the sample rests with the top ten. The sequencing input was PBMCs. The receptors were sampled from a woman in her 30s in good health and CMV-seropositive.

V and J are TRBV6-1 and TRBJ1-1, with D possibly matching TRBD1 (6 bases). V shed 8 bases and J shed 4 bases, with 8 bases lying between them. CDR1 and CDR2 from the germline V gene are MNHNS and SASEGT. CDR3 length: 11 residues. In nucleotides, the CDR3 is TGTGCCAGCGGCAGGGGCACTGAAGCTTTCTTT. This sequence encodes CASGRGTEAFF.

This clone came up once. The rearrangement joins TRBV6-5 to TRBJ2-5; D may be TRBD1 (6 bases). The CDR3 spans 15 residues. The germline CDR1 and CDR2 sequences are MNHEY and SVGAGI. Deletions cut 2 bases from V and 5 bases from J, with 15 bases between. The CDR3 sequence is CASSYGRGVRETQYF. In nucleotides, the CDR3 is TGTGCCAGCAGTTACGGCAGGGGAGTGAGGGAGACCCAGTACTTC.

The V gene is TRBV5-6, the J gene TRBJ2-7; 12 nucleotides line up with TRBD1. The junction had 5 bases not matched to a gene; V was cut back by 4 bases and J by 6 bases. The CDR3 spans 14 residues. Germline CDR1 is SGHDT and CDR2 is YYEEEE. The CDR3 region has the DNA TGTGCCAGCAGCGGCGGGACAGGGGGCGCCGAGCAGTACTTC. Amino acid sequence: CASSGGTGGAEQYF.

The rearrangement joins TRBV7-2 to TRBJ1-3, with TRBD1 as a possible D gene (5 bases). CDR3 length equals 17 residues. The V gene's germline CDR1 is SGHTA and CDR2 FQGNSA. V gave up 5 bases and J gave up 2 bases, with 19 bases separating them. The CDR3 region is CASSNHRQWLAGNTIYF. The CDR3 nucleotides read TGTGCCAGCAGCAACCACCGACAGTGGCTTGCTGGAAACACCATATATTTT.

The DNA for the CDR3 is TGTGCCAGCTCACCGCAACAGGGGGACTATGGCTACACCTTC. It specifies CASSPQQGDYGYTF. The chain joins TRBV18 to TRBJ1-2; 8 positions agree with TRBD1. The CDR3 sequence is 14 residues long. Germline CDR1 reads KGHSH; CDR2 reads LQKENI. Germline trimming cut 3 bases from V and 3 bases from J; bases unmatched to any gene: 3. Looking up the rest from reference TRBV18 and TRBJ1-2 gives the full variable domain: NAGVMQNPRHLVRRRGQEARLRCSPMKGHSHVYWYRQLPEEGLKFMVYLQKENIIDESGMPKERFSAEFPKEGPSILRIQQVVRGDSAAYFCASSPQQGDYGYTFGSGTRLTVV.

This clone was detected a few times. The gene calls are TRBV30 and TRBJ1-2; D is ambiguous. This CDR3 has 13 residues. The germline gives CDR1 GTSNPN, CDR2 SVGIG (reference sequence). The germline V and J ends were trimmed by 0 bases and 7 bases, with 12 bases remaining between them. CDR3 sequence reads: CAWSVLGPGGYTF. The DNA of the CDR3 is TGTGCCTGGAGTGTACTAGGACCTGGTGGCTACACCTTC. The variable domain in full, with the rest retrieved from reference TRBV30 and TRBJ1-2, is SQTIHQWPATLVQPVGSPLSLECTVEGTSNPNLYWYRQAAGRGLQLLFYSVGIGQISSEVPQNLSASRPQDRQFILSSKKLLLSDSGFYLCAWSVLGPGGYTFGSGTRLTVV.

The V gene is TRBV7-9, the J gene TRBJ2-1; D may be TRBD2 (5 bases). The germline gives CDR1 SEHNR, CDR2 FQNEAQ (reference sequence). Trimming took off 8 bases at V and 4 bases at J, with 12 bases between the two ends. This CDR3 region has 13 residues. CDR3 amino acids: CASSRDIYNEQFF. In nucleotides, the CDR3 is TGTGCCAGCTCCCGGGATATTTACAATGAGCAGTTCTTC. The whole variable domain, filled in from reference TRBV7-9 and TRBJ2-1, reads DTGVSQNPRHKITKRGQNVTFRCDPISEHNRLYWYRQTLGQGPEFLTYFQNEAQLEKSRLLSDRFSAERPKGSFSTLEIQRTEQGDSAMYLCASSRDIYNEQFFGPGTRLTVL.

The CDR3 nucleotides read TGTGCCATCAGGGGGACTAGCGGCCGCACAGATACGCAGTATTTT. This codes for CAIRGTSGRTDTQYF. The chain has TRBV10-3 and TRBJ2-3, with 11 bases fitting TRBD2. Trimming took 6 bases from V and 1 from J; bases not matched to a gene: 3. Germline values: CDR1 ENHRY, CDR2 SYGVKD. The CDR3 totals 15 residues.

The CDR3 region is CASSNPGQYSTQYF. In DNA form, the CDR3 reads TGTGCCAGCAGTAATCCGGGACAGTATTCTACGCAGTATTTT. The J gene is TRBJ2-3, the V gene TRBV6-5; 7 positions agree with TRBD1. CDR3 length equals 14 residues. CDR1 and CDR2 from the germline V gene are MNHEY and SVGAGI. V lost 5 bases, J lost 8 bases, and 10 bases stayed unmatched.

This clone was counted once. This chain joins TRBV18 and TRBJ1-1; D unclear. V was cut by 1 base and J by 0 bases, with 6 bases left in between. Germline V gives CDR1 KGHSH, CDR2 LQKENI. CDR3 length equals 14 residues. CDR3 DNA: TGTGCCAGCTCACCACAGCCCTTGAACACTGAAGCTTTCTTT. This codes for CASSPQPLNTEAFF.

This chain links TRBV2 with TRBJ2-2, with TRBD1 as a possible D gene (5 bases). There are 14 residues in the CDR3. V lost 7 bases and J lost 4, with 13 bases in between. Per the germline V gene, CDR1 is SNHLY and CDR2 is FYNNEI. This CDR3 is CASISGLGTGELFF. CDR3 bases: TGTGCCAGCATTTCAGGGCTGGGCACCGGGGAGCTGTTTTTT.

The chain links TRBV30 to TRBJ2-1, with 8 nucleotides matching TRBD2. This CDR3 has 19 residues. V lost 0 bases, J lost 4 bases, and 17 bases stayed unmatched. CDR1 and CDR2 (germline): GTSNPN, SVGIG (reference sequence). CDR3 sequence: CAWSVLPQRAGVRYNEQFF. The CDR3 DNA sequence: TGTGCCTGGAGTGTACTCCCTCAGAGAGCGGGGGTGCGTTACAATGAGCAGTTCTTC.

The chain links TRBV19 to TRBJ2-6, with 9 bases that match TRBD1. Germline V gene sequence: CDR1 LNHDA, CDR2 SQIVND (reference sequence). The CDR3 length is 15 residues. V shed 5 bases and J 4 bases; nucleotides not matched to a gene: 3. CDR3 protein: CASSVQGAGANVLTF. In DNA, the CDR3 is TGTGCCAGTAGTGTACAGGGGGCCGGGGCCAACGTCCTGACTTTC.

CDR3 sequence: CASGLQDLNTGELFF. CDR3 DNA sequence: TGCGCCAGCGGGTTACAGGACCTGAACACCGGGGAGCTGTTTTTT. J is TRBJ2-2 and V is TRBV5-1, with a possible D match to TRBD1 (5 bases). This CDR3 has 15 residues. V dropped 7 bases and J dropped 1 base, with 14 bases sitting between them. Germline V gene sequence: CDR1 SGHRS, CDR2 YFSETQ.

As concerns this clone: The sample contains more than one DNA sequence encoding this CDR3. The rearrangement uses TRBV5-6 and TRBJ1-5, with no clear D. V lost 4 bases and J lost 0, with 20 bases in between. Germline lookup yields CDR1 SGHDT and CDR2 YYEEEE. The CDR3 totals 18 residues. CDR3 sequence (DNA): TGTGCCAGCAGCCTGTTCAGCGCAAGTCTTTATAGCAATCAGCCCCAGCATTTT. Its translation is CASSLFSASLYSNQPQHF.

This sequence joins TRBV27 and TRBJ2-3, with D unresolved. The CDR3 loop spans 15 amino acids. V dropped 3 bases and J dropped 4 bases, with 14 bases sitting between them. Germline CDR1 is MNHEY and CDR2 is SMNVEV (reference sequence). The CDR3 DNA reads TGTGCCAGCAGTTTGGTACAGAGTCTGTCAGATACGCAGTATTTT. It yields the protein CASSLVQSLSDTQYF.

The rearrangement joins TRBV7-9 to TRBJ1-1, with D perhaps matching TRBD1 (6 bases). V was clipped by 5 bases and J by 1 base, with 14 bases between them. Germline V gene lookup returns CDR1 SEHNR and CDR2 FQNEAQ (reference sequence). The CDR3 consists of 15 residues. For the CDR3, the DNA is TGTGCCAGCAGCCAAACCTGGGACACGAACACTGAAGCTTTCTTT. Its protein product is CASSQTWDTNTEAFF.

The genes are TRBV4-1 and TRBJ2-2; 15 nucleotides agree with TRBD2. Germline V CDR1 and CDR2: MGHRA, YSYEKL. This CDR3 comprises 19 residues. The ends lost 4 bases at V and 4 bases at J; junction bases unmatched: 10. CDR3 sequence reads: CASSRFGLAGGPGTGELFF. CDR3 nucleotide sequence: TGCGCCAGCAGCCGGTTCGGACTAGCGGGGGGGCCGGGCACCGGGGAGCTGTTTTTT.

The chain links TRBV18 to TRBJ1-1; D gene unclear. Germline V gives CDR1 KGHSH, CDR2 LQKENI. With 1 base removed from V and 13 bases from J, the gap between germline ends came to 13 bases. CDR3 length equals 12 residues. Here the CDR3 DNA reads TGTGCCAGCTCACCACGGCGAGAGGAGGGTTTCTTT. Translation: CASSPRREEGFF.

The J gene is TRBJ2-1, the V gene TRBV7-2; TRBD2 matches 10 bases. Per germline, CDR1 SGHTA and CDR2 FQGNSA. The CDR3 covers 14 residues. V was pared by 0 bases and J by 7 bases, with 0 bases of the junction left unmatched. The CDR3 DNA reads as TGTGCCAGCAGCTTAGCGGGACTAGCGAATGAGCAGTTCTTC. Translation gives CASSLAGLANEQFF. Full variable domain (missing parts from reference TRBV7-2 and TRBJ2-1): GAGVSQSPSNKVTEKGKDVELRCDPISGHTALYWYRQSLGQGLEFLIYFQGNSAPDKSGLPSDRFSAERTGGSVSTLTIQRTQQEDSAVYLCASSLAGLANEQFFGPGTRLTVL.